A single TCR beta chain is shown here with its context. There is no known antigen for this receptor. Base qualities are not recorded, but no much larger clone differs from it by a single base. This record comes from a study of blood T cells in healthy people across ages (dated by TCRdb to 2014 to 2015). Broadly, across the study: In model experiments, roughly one uniquely barcoded TCR beta cDNA molecule per two T cells was captured by template switching. Age-related changes in TCR beta repertoire diversity were measured in the study by deep sequencing normalized with unique cDNA molecular identifiers. Four age groups were formed from the donors: young (average approximately 15 years), middle-aged (just under 40), aged (under 70) and long-lived (about 80). Donors of different ages were randomly distributed across sequencing lanes to avoid experimental bias. Two additional independent replicas of 1 million unique cDNA reads from the same blood draw were analyzed for two donors (one aged 18 to 29 and one aged 80 or older).

Library method: 5' RACE. Sequenced on an Illumina HiSeq 2500. A second PCR of about 6 to 11 cycles was run with a J-beta primer mix and a sample-barcoded 5' primer. A template-switch 5' adaptor carrying 12 random nucleotides introduced a unique molecular identifier onto each TCR beta cDNA molecule. At least 2.5 million CDR3-containing paired-end reads were obtained from each sample. First-strand cDNA synthesis was performed from all RNA using the Mint cDNA synthesis kit, with priming by a TRBC-specific oligonucleotide. Following uracil-DNA glycosylase treatment, all cDNA underwent a first 18-cycle PCR with the universal primers M1SS and BC2_uni_R. Concerning the study's data processing: For normalization, 1 million high-quality reads were randomly selected from each sample, with every read carrying a distinct molecular identifier. Instead of being binned into consensus sequences, reads that shared molecular identifiers were thrown out. MiTCR, with a Q25 quality threshold and the strictest error-elimination algorithm, was used for CDR3 identification, clonotype clustering and error correction. Lower-bound total TCR beta diversity was estimated with a nonparametric unseen species model using Euler transformation. TCRdb reran the public reads through fastp at Q25 and MiXCR, keeping productive beta chains. Under each unique CDR3 protein, matching rows form one entry showing the most common genes and DNA. What appears here as the V and J calls and clone size reflects TCRdb's work, not the paper's. In all, the sample holds some 1.5 million distinct CDR3 sequences, and roughly 27% of those were seen once. The ten largest make up less than 9.5% of the sample.

Systemically healthy Caucasian individuals from Russia, approximately 39 in total and aged about 6 to 90 years, were included as donors. Each donor gave 9.5 to 10 milliliters of peripheral blood, drawn into EDTA-treated Vacutainer tubes. Ficoll-Paque density-gradient centrifugation was used to isolate PBMCs, with at least 6 million per sample. Trizol reagent was used to extract total RNA from PBMCs, with at least 6 micrograms per sample. For every donor, flow cytometry on a PBMC aliquot measured the percentage of naive CD45RAhigh/CD27high T cells. Taken from the germline V gene, the CDR1 and CDR2 loops are KGHDR and SFDVKD. The CDR3, cysteine through phenylalanine, is 13 amino acids long. CDR3 DNA only is kept here, 39 bases in frame from base 1. The trim is 5 bases for V and 5 bases for J, with a gap of 9 bases between the germline ends. What the work shows at the level of the full study, not this receptor alone: Because profiling used bulk unsorted PBMCs, naive and antigen-experienced compartments could not be compared conclusively. Estimates of total diversity based on one million sequenced T cells were regarded as lower bounds and as underestimates. Because the CMV infection status of the donors was unknown, age-related changes in expanded clonotypes may potentially have been confounded. The percentage of naive T cells measured by flow cytometry correlated strongly with observed TCR beta diversity. Compared with the aged group, more naive CD4+ T cells, fewer expanded clones and increased TCR diversity were shown by the long-lived group, suggesting age selection. Observed TCR beta diversity per million T cells fell roughly linearly with age, and a significant reduction was already apparent by age around 39.

The sequencing input was blood. This clonotype originated in a woman in her 30s in good health. The chain is assembled from TRBV24-1 and TRBJ1-5; TRBD1 is a weak D gene call, 5 bases matching. The DNA sequence is given as TGTGCCACCAGTGGAGGGGCGCATCAGCCCCAGCATTTT. Its coded protein is CATSGGAHQPQHF.